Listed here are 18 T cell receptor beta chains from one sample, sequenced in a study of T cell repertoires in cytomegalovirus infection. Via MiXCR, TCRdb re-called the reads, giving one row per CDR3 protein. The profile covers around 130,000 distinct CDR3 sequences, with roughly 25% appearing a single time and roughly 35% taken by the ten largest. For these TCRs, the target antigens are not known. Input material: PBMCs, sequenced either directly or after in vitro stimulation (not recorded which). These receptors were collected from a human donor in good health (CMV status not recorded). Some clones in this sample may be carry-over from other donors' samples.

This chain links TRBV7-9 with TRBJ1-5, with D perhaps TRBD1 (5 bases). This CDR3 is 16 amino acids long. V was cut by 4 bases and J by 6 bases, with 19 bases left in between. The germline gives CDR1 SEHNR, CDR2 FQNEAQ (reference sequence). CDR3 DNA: TGTGCCAGCAGCTCCTCCGGCGGGGGGTTGCGTCAGCCCCAGCATTTT. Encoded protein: CASSSSGGGLRQPQHF. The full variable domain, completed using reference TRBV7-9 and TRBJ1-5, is DTGVSQNPRHKITKRGQNVTFRCDPISEHNRLYWYRQTLGQGPEFLTYFQNEAQLEKSRLLSDRFSAERPKGSFSTLEIQRTEQGDSAMYLCASSSSGGGLRQPQHFGDGTRLSIL.

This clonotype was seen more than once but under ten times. CDR3 loop: CASSSNRGPLWSQYF. In nucleotides, the CDR3 is TGTGCCAGCAGCTCCAACAGGGGGCCGCTATGGTCCCAGTACTTC. This chain links TRBV5-6 with TRBJ2-5; 9 nucleotides align to TRBD1. Germline V CDR1 and CDR2: SGHDT, YYEEEE. The CDR3 has 15 amino acids. V gave up 3 bases and J gave up 9 bases; unmatched junction bases: 12.

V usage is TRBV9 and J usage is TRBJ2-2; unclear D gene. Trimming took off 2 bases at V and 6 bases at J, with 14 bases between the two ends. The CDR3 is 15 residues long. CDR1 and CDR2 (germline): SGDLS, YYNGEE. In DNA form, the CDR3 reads TGTGCCAGCAGCGTTTTAGGGCCGGGCCCCGGGGAGCTGTTTTTT. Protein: CASSVLGPGPGELFF.

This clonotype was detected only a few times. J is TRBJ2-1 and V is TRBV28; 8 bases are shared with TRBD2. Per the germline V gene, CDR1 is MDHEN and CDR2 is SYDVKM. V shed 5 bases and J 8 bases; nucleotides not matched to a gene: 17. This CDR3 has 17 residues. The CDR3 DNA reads TGTGCCAGCAGTCAAGGAACATTAGCGGGGCTCGGATATGAGCAGTTCTTC. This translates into CASSQGTLAGLGYEQFF. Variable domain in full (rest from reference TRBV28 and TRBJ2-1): DVKVTQSSRYLVKRTGEKVFLECVQDMDHENMFWYRQDPGLGLRLIYFSYDVKMKEKGDIPEGYSVSREKKERFSLILESASTNQTSMYLCASSQGTLAGLGYEQFFGPGTRLTVL.

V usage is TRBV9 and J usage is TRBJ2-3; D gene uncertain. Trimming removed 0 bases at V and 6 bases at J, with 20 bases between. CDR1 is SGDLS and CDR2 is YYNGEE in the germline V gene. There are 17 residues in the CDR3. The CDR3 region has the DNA TGTGCCAGCAGCGTAGAGGAGCTCCTACTAACGGAGGATACGCAGTATTTT. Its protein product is CASSVEELLLTEDTQYF.

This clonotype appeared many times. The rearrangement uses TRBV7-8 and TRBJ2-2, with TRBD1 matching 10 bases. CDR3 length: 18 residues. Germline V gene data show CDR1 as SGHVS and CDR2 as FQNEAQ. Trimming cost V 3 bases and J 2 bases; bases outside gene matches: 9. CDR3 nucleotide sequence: TGTGCCAGCAGCTTCCCACTGGGACAGGGGCCTAACACCGGGGAGCTGTTTTTT. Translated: CASSFPLGQGPNTGELFF.

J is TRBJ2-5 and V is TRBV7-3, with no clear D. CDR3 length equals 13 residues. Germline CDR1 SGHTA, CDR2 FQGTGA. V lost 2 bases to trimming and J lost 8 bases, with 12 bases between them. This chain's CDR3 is CASSLSARATQYF. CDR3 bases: TGTGCCAGCAGCTTATCGGCGCGTGCAACCCAGTACTTC.

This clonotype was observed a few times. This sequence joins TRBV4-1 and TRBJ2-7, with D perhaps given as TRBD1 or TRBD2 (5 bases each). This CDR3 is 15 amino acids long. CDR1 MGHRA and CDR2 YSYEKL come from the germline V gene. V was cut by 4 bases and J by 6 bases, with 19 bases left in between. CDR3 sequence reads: CASSPAQGRYGEQYF. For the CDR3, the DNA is TGCGCCAGCAGCCCTGCCCAGGGACGATATGGCGAGCAGTACTTC.

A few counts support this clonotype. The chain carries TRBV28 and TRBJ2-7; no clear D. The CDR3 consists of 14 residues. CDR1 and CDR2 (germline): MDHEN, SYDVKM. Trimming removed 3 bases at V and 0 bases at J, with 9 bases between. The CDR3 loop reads CASSFPGSSYEQYF. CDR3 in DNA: TGTGCCAGCAGTTTCCCGGGTAGCTCCTACGAGCAGTACTTC.

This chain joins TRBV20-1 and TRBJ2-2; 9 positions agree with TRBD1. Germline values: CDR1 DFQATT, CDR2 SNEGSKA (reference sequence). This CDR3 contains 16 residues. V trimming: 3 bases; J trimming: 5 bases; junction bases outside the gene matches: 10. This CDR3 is CSASAQGAGRTGELFF. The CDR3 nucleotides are TGCAGTGCTAGCGCACAGGGGGCCGGGAGGACCGGGGAGCTGTTTTTT.

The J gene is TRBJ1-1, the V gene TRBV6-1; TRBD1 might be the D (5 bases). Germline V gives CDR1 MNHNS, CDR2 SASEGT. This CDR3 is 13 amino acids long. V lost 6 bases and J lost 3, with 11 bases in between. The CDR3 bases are TGTGCCAGCAGCGGGACCCCGGACACTGAAGCTTTCTTT. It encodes CASSGTPDTEAFF.

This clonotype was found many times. CDR3 region: CASSNSGNTIYF. In DNA form, the CDR3 reads TGTGCCAGCAGTAATTCTGGAAACACCATATATTTT. The chain combines TRBV7-9 with TRBJ1-3; unclear D gene. The ends were cut back, 6 bases at V and 1 base at J, with 4 bases in the middle. Germline V lookup: CDR1 SEHNR, CDR2 FQNEAQ (reference sequence). The CDR3 has 12 amino acids.

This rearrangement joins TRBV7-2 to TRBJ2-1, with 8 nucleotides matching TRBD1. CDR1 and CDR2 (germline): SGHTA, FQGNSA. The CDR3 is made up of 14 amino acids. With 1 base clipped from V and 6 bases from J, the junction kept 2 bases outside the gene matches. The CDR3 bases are TGTGCCAGCAGCTTAGACGGGACAGGCAATGAGCAGTTCTTC. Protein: CASSLDGTGNEQFF. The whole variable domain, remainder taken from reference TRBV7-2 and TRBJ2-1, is GAGVSQSPSNKVTEKGKDVELRCDPISGHTALYWYRQSLGQGLEFLIYFQGNSAPDKSGLPSDRFSAERTGGSVSTLTIQRTQQEDSAVYLCASSLDGTGNEQFFGPGTRLTVL.

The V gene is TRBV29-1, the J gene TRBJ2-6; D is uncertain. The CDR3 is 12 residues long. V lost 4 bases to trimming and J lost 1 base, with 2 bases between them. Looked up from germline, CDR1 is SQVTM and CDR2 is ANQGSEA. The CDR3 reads CSVGSGANVLTF. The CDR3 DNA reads TGCAGCGTTGGATCTGGGGCCAACGTCCTGACTTTC.

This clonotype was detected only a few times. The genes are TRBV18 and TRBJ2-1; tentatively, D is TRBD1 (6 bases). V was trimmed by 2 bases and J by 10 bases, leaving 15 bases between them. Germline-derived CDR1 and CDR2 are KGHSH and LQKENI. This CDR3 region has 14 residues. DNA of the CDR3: TGTGCCAGCTCACCAATATCACAGGGCTACGAGCAGTTCTTC. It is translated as CASSPISQGYEQFF.

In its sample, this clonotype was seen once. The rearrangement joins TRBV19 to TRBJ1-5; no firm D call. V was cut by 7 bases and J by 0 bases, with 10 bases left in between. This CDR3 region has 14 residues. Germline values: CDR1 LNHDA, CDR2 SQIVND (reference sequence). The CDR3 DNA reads TGTGCCAGTAAGGATCACTATAGCAATCAGCCCCAGCATTTT. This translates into CASKDHYSNQPQHF.

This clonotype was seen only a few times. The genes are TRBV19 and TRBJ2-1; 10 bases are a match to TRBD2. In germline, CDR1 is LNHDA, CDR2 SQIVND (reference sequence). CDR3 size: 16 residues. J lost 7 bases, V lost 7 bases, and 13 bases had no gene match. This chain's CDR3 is CASTTISGRKSNEQFF. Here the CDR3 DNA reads TGTGCCAGTACCACAATTAGCGGGAGGAAGTCGAATGAGCAGTTCTTC.

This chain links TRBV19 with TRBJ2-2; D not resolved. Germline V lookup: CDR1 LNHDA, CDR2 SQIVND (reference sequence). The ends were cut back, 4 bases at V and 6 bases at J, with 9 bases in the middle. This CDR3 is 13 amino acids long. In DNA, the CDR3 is TGTGCCAGTAGTAGTGTCGGTCCCGGGGAGCTGTTTTTT. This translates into CASSSVGPGELFF.